These 24 T cell receptor beta chains were sequenced from one sample in a study of shared clonotypes between healthy human individuals (dated by TCRdb to the early 2020s). Libraries were constructed by the immunoSEQ multiplex PCR assay. TCRdb obtained this table from immuneACCESS and retained in-frame rearrangements with V and J assigned. These tables miss some clones; where compared with another copy, unresolved V genes account for less than half of the shortfall, and the remainder is unexplained. Counted in this sample were about 1,900,000 clones; roughly 94% of them appeared once. The ten top clones hold roughly 1.2% of the sample. CD8 naive samples were obtained by positive selection for CCR7 among CD45RO-negative cells, yielding a CD45RA+CCR7+ population from which TemRA cells were excluded. The sample comprised naive CD8+ T cells sorted from blood. In light of the paper, this sample's cell subset or site label describes: CD45RA+CCR7+. The receptors here all came from a man between 18 and 35 years old in good health.

The rearrangement links TRBV7-8 to TRBJ1-1; possibly TRBD1 for D (6 bases). The CDR3 length is 13 residues. Germline CDR1 SGHVS, CDR2 FQNEAQ. The V end lost 5 bases, the J end lost 4 bases, and 11 bases lay between the germline ends. The CDR3 region is CASSHNRATEAFF. The CDR3 bases are TGTGCCAGCAGCCACAACAGGGCCACTGAAGCTTTCTTT.

V usage is TRBV30 and J usage is TRBJ2-7; D gene unclear. Germline V gives CDR1 GTSNPN, CDR2 SVGIG (reference sequence). This CDR3 has 13 residues. V dropped 0 bases and J dropped 0 bases, with 6 bases sitting between them. Written as DNA, the CDR3 is TGTGCCTGGAGTGTATGGGGCTCCTACGAGCAGTACTTC. This gives the protein CAWSVWGSYEQYF. The full variable domain, completed using reference TRBV30 and TRBJ2-7, is SQTIHQWPATLVQPVGSPLSLECTVEGTSNPNLYWYRQAAGRGLQLLFYSVGIGQISSEVPQNLSASRPQDRQFILSSKKLLLSDSGFYLCAWSVWGSYEQYFGPGTRLTVT.

The gene calls are TRBV13 and TRBJ2-1, with 8 bases matching TRBD2. The germline CDR1 and CDR2 sequences are PRHDT and FYEKMQ (reference sequence). The trim removed 0 bases at V and 14 bases at J, leaving 15 bases unmatched. This CDR3 region has 16 residues. Written as DNA, the CDR3 is TGTGCCAGCAGCTTAGGCGAGTCAGGCGGGGGGCCTGGGGAGTTCTTC. Protein sequence: CASSLGESGGGPGEFF. Full variable domain (remainder filled in from reference TRBV13 and TRBJ2-1): AAGVIQSPRHLIKEKRETATLKCYPIPRHDTVYWYQQGPGQDPQFLISFYEKMQSDKGSIPDRFSAQQFSDYHSELNMSSLELGDSALYFCASSLGESGGGPGEFFGPGTRLTVL.

A word on this clone: At the DNA level, this CDR3 is encoded by other sequences in the same sample as well. This chain joins TRBV11-2 and TRBJ2-1; D is undetermined. The CDR3 is 11 amino acids. V gave up 5 bases and J gave up 8 bases, with 7 bases separating them. CDR1 and CDR2 from the germline V gene are SGHAT and FQNNGV. CDR3 region: CASSPLDEQFF. DNA for the CDR3: TGTGCCAGCAGCCCTTTGGATGAGCAGTTCTTC. The full variable domain, its missing parts supplied by reference TRBV11-2 and TRBJ2-1, is EAGVAQSPRYKIIEKRQSVAFWCNPISGHATLYWYQQILGQGPKLLIQFQNNGVVDDSQLPKDRFSAERLKGVDSTLKIQPAKLEDSAVYLCASSPLDEQFFGPGTRLTVL.

The chain joins TRBV29-1 to TRBJ1-4; 9 nucleotides agree with TRBD1. J lost 7 bases, V lost 3 bases, and 6 bases had no gene match. The length of the CDR3 is 14 residues. CDR1 and CDR2 from the germline V gene are SQVTM and ANQGSEA. CDR3 sequence (DNA): TGCAGCGTTGAGGTCGGGACAGGGCGTGAAAAACTGTTTTTT. Amino acid sequence: CSVEVGTGREKLFF.

The V gene is TRBV13, the J gene TRBJ2-7, with D possibly being TRBD2 (6 bases). V lost 5 bases to trimming and J lost 2 bases, with 19 bases between them. This CDR3 spans 16 amino acids. CDR1 and CDR2 (germline): PRHDT, FYEKMQ (reference sequence). This CDR3 is CASSALSTSPAYEQYF. CDR3 DNA sequence: TGTGCCAGCAGCGCCCTCTCAACTAGCCCCGCCTACGAGCAGTACTTC. Looking up the rest from reference TRBV13 and TRBJ2-7 gives the full variable domain: AAGVIQSPRHLIKEKRETATLKCYPIPRHDTVYWYQQGPGQDPQFLISFYEKMQSDKGSIPDRFSAQQFSDYHSELNMSSLELGDSALYFCASSALSTSPAYEQYFGPGTRLTVT.

The chain joins TRBV9 to TRBJ2-7; D possibly uses TRBD1 or TRBD2 (5 bases each). CDR1 and CDR2 from the germline V gene are SGDLS and YYNGEE. Trimming stripped 3 bases from V and 3 bases from J, with 19 bases between. The CDR3 is 16 residues long. As DNA, the CDR3 is TGTGCCAGCAGCGCTGGGGGTGGCGCCGCCCACTACGAGCAGTACTTC. Its translation is CASSAGGGAAHYEQYF.

Details on this clone: This CDR3 is also generated by other DNA sequences in the sample. This chain connects TRBV15 to TRBJ1-2; D perhaps matches TRBD1 (5 bases). This CDR3 has 14 amino acids. The V end lost 5 bases, the J end lost 4 bases, and 14 bases lay between the germline ends. CDR1 LNHNV and CDR2 YYDKDF come from the germline V gene (reference sequence). CDR3 in DNA: TGTGCCACCAGCCCCGGGACCGGTGGCTATGGCTACACCTTC. Translation gives CATSPGTGGYGYTF.

This chain's CDR3 is CASSLGGLAGGEYNEQFF. The CDR3 bases are TGTGCCAGCAGTTTAGGAGGACTAGCGGGGGGAGAGTACAATGAGCAGTTCTTC. The chain carries TRBV28 and TRBJ2-1; TRBD2 aligns across 14 bases. This CDR3 has 18 residues. V was clipped by 2 bases and J by 4 bases; unmatched bases: 7. In germline, CDR1 is MDHEN, CDR2 SYDVKM.

The chain joins TRBV23-1 to TRBJ2-7; D unclear. TRBV23-1 carries the ORF label, with uncertain function. The CDR3 length is 16 residues. The V gene lost 3 bases and the J gene lost 2 bases, with 17 bases spanning the gap. The CDR3 DNA is TGCGCCAGCAGTCATAATTCCAGCGCCAAAACCTACGAGCAGTACTTC. It codes for CASSHNSSAKTYEQYF.

This clone was found once. V is TRBV6-6 and J is TRBJ2-2, with 10 positions matching TRBD2. Germline lookup yields CDR1 MNHNY and CDR2 SVGAGI (reference sequence). The CDR3 is 16 residues long. The V gene end was trimmed by 1 base and the J gene end by 4 bases; junction bases not matched to a gene: 3. CDR3 loop: CASSYLLAGVTGELFF. DNA for the CDR3: TGTGCCAGCAGTTACTTGCTAGCGGGAGTCACCGGGGAGCTGTTTTTT.

The V and J genes are TRBV11-1 and TRBJ1-1, with D possibly matching TRBD1 (6 bases). In germline, CDR1 is SGHAT, CDR2 FQDESV (reference sequence). The germline V and J ends were trimmed by 4 bases and 7 bases, with 16 bases remaining between them. The CDR3 runs 14 residues. In nucleotides, the CDR3 is TGTGCCAGCAGCTCACGGGACATGATTGTTGAAGCTTTCTTT. Translated: CASSSRDMIVEAFF.

As to this clone: This CDR3 is also generated by other DNA sequences in the sample. The chain couples TRBV7-6 to TRBJ2-5; D gene ambiguous. Germline V lookup: CDR1 SGHVS, CDR2 FNYEAQ. CDR3 length: 13 residues. With 1 base removed from V and 1 base from J, the gap between germline ends came to 4 bases. The DNA of the CDR3 is TGTGCCAGCAGCTTAGGGGGCCAAGAGACCCAGTACTTC. This encodes CASSLGGQETQYF.

V usage is TRBV9 and J usage is TRBJ1-1, with 8 bases lining up with TRBD1. This CDR3 region has 17 residues. V lost 3 bases, J lost 0 bases, and 10 bases stayed unmatched. Germline CDR1 reads SGDLS; CDR2 reads YYNGEE. CDR3 bases: TGTGCCAGCAGCGGGAGACAGGGGAGCCTGGTGAACACTGAAGCTTTCTTT. Translated: CASSGRQGSLVNTEAFF.

This clone was observed a few times. This sequence joins TRBV2 and TRBJ1-1, with D possibly being TRBD1 (5 bases). Germline V gene data show CDR1 as SNHLY and CDR2 as FYNNEI. The ends were cut back, 2 bases at V and 2 bases at J, with 12 bases in the middle. The CDR3 has 15 residues. The CDR3: CASSELPGSNTEAFF. The CDR3 DNA follows: TGTGCCAGCAGTGAATTGCCAGGGAGCAACACTGAAGCTTTCTTT.

The genes are TRBV19 and TRBJ1-1, with D hard to call. From germline, CDR1 is LNHDA and CDR2 SQIVND (reference sequence). This CDR3 region has 12 residues. With 10 bases removed from V and 1 base from J, the gap between germline ends came to 10 bases. CDR3 in amino acids: CATHRGNTEAFF. Written as DNA, the CDR3 is TGTGCCACCCATCGAGGGAACACTGAAGCTTTCTTT.

The chain combines TRBV6-1 with TRBJ1-2, with D maybe TRBD1 (6 bases). CDR3 length: 16 amino acids. The V end lost 2 bases, the J end lost 8 bases, and 21 bases lay between the germline ends. Germline V gene data show CDR1 as MNHNS and CDR2 as SASEGT. The CDR3 reads CASSERGGAPPPGYTF. The CDR3 bases are TGTGCCAGCAGTGAACGGGGGGGGGCCCCTCCGCCAGGCTACACCTTC.

Regarding this clone: The same CDR3 arises from other DNA sequences in this sample as well. This chain joins TRBV27 and TRBJ2-2; D ambiguous. The CDR3 contains 11 residues. V was clipped by 7 bases and J by 3 bases, with 3 bases between them. Germline values: CDR1 MNHEY, CDR2 SMNVEV (reference sequence). CDR3 nucleotides: TGTGCCAGCACAGACACCGGGGAGCTGTTTTTT. This encodes CASTDTGELFF.

This clone was detected once. The chain carries TRBV9 and TRBJ2-2; either TRBD1 or TRBD2 may supply D (5 bases each). CDR3 length: 13 residues. Germline CDR1 and CDR2: SGDLS and YYNGEE. The V end was cut by 6 bases, the J end by 7 bases, with 13 bases between. The CDR3 DNA follows: TGTGCCAGCAAAGGGGAGTTAGGCGGGGAGCTGTTTTTT. Its translation: CASKGELGGELFF.

The J gene is TRBJ1-6, the V gene TRBV10-3, with D unclear. This CDR3 has 14 amino acids. Trimming shortened V by 2 bases and J by 3 bases, and 5 bases separated the two germline ends. CDR1 ENHRY and CDR2 SYGVKD come from the germline V gene. The CDR3 coding sequence is TGTGCCATCAGTGAGGAGATCTATAATTCACCCCTCCACTTT. Amino acids: CAISEEIYNSPLHF.

Points on this clone: Additional DNA sequences in this sample encode the identical CDR3. This chain uses TRBV19 with TRBJ2-2; D gene uncertain. V was clipped by 2 bases and J by 2 bases, with 6 bases between them. CDR3 length: 14 residues. Germline values: CDR1 LNHDA, CDR2 SQIVND (reference sequence). CDR3 sequence: CASSISSNTGELFF. The CDR3 DNA reads as TGTGCCAGTAGTATAAGCAGTAACACCGGGGAGCTGTTTTTT. Full variable domain (outside the CDR3, taken from reference TRBV19 and TRBJ2-2): DGGITQSPKYLFRKEGQNVTLSCEQNLNHDAMYWYRQDPGQGLRLIYYSQIVNDFQKGDIAEGYSVSREKKESFPLTVTSAQKNPTAFYLCASSISSNTGELFFGEGSRLTVL.

On this clone: The same CDR3 arises from other DNA sequences in this sample as well. This chain connects TRBV6-1 to TRBJ1-3; unclear D gene. Trimming took 1 base from V and 0 from J, leaving 4 bases between them. This CDR3 is built from 14 residues. Looked up from germline, CDR1 is MNHNS and CDR2 is SASEGT. CDR3 in DNA: TGTGCCAGCAGTGAAGGTGGCTCTGGAAACACCATATATTTT. The encoded protein is CASSEGGSGNTIYF.

This chain uses TRBV28 with TRBJ2-7; tentative D call: TRBD1 (5 bases). Trimming pared 3 bases from V and 2 bases from J, leaving 8 bases between. CDR1 MDHEN and CDR2 SYDVKM come from the germline V gene. The CDR3 sequence is 13 residues long. Here the CDR3 DNA reads TGTGCCAGCAGTTTTCAGGGTACCTACGAGCAGTACTTC. Protein product: CASSFQGTYEQYF.

The V gene is TRBV9, the J gene TRBJ2-3, with a weak D call TRBD1 (5 bases). This CDR3 is built from 13 residues. Germline V gene sequence: CDR1 SGDLS, CDR2 YYNGEE. Trimming cost V 2 bases and J 4 bases, with 8 bases left between them. The CDR3: CASSVTRADTQYF. The DNA for the CDR3 is TGTGCCAGCAGCGTGACCAGGGCAGATACGCAGTATTTT.